This TCR beta chain emerged from a study of technical replicates of blood from several donors. The method was immunoSEQ multiplex PCR; TCRdb's version includes in-frame clones alone and lacks a portion of them. The table lists some 60,000 clones, about 89% of them singletons, with about 5.2% in the top ten. Germline CDR1 SQVTM, CDR2 ANQGSEA. The CDR3 totals 13 residues. V dropped 3 bases and J dropped 6 bases, with 12 bases sitting between them. This TCR derives from a human donor in good health. Some clones in this sample may be carry-over from other donors' samples. The J gene is TRBJ1-3, the V gene TRBV29-1; D may be TRBD1 (5 bases). Sequences were obtained from PBMCs. The DNA for the CDR3 is TGCAGCGTTGATCAGGGTCCCGCAAACACCATATATTTT. Protein sequence: CSVDQGPANTIYF.